A selection of T cell receptor beta chains follows, all from one sample in a study of T cells after yellow fever vaccination. Via MiXCR, TCRdb re-called the 5' RACE reads, giving one row per CDR3 protein. The sample lists around 550,000 distinct CDR3 sequences, roughly 19% occurring once. The sequencing used PBMCs, collected 15 days after the yellow fever booster vaccination. The receptors were sampled from a man aged 30 to 45 who received the YFV17D yellow fever vaccine. The CDR3 runs from the conserved cysteine through the conserved F or W. Each record gives: V gene, clone size, J gene, CDR3 protein. Not all rows give a size; the values are once, few, many and, for expanded clones, a class.

v_gene: TRBV14; abundance: few; j_gene: TRBJ2-1; CDR3aa: CASSPGPVNEQFF
v_gene: TRBV6-1; abundance: -; j_gene: TRBJ2-3; CDR3aa: CASRRGTTMLGGQYF
v_gene: TRBV13; abundance: -; j_gene: TRBJ2-2; CDR3aa: CASSLLQGNTGELFF
v_gene: TRBV5-4; abundance: -; j_gene: TRBJ2-1; CDR3aa: CASSSWHEQFF
v_gene: TRBV7-7; abundance: few; j_gene: TRBJ2-1; CDR3aa: CASSSRQGHSEQFF
v_gene: TRBV12-3/TRBV12-4; abundance: few; j_gene: TRBJ2-1; CDR3aa: CASSFQSGKYNEQFF
v_gene: TRBV30; abundance: few; j_gene: TRBJ2-2; CDR3aa: CAWFQHANTGELFF
v_gene: TRBV10-3; abundance: -; j_gene: TRBJ2-3; CDR3aa: CATGDRSYTDTQYF
v_gene: TRBV12-3/TRBV12-4; abundance: -; j_gene: TRBJ1-5; CDR3aa: CASSPPGVSGKTSQHF
v_gene: TRBV18; abundance: -; j_gene: TRBJ2-3; CDR3aa: CDSSQGAPLGDTQYF
v_gene: TRBV24-1; abundance: -; j_gene: TRBJ2-1; CDR3aa: CATSRGAGGSGDSYNEQFF
v_gene: TRBV14; abundance: few; j_gene: TRBJ1-2; CDR3aa: CASSQTSRNGYTF
v_gene: TRBV3-1; abundance: -; j_gene: TRBJ2-5; CDR3aa: CASSQDPGETQYF
v_gene: TRBV20-1; abundance: -; j_gene: TRBJ2-1; CDR3aa: CSAEPGLPYNEQFF